This is a list of T cell receptor beta chains from one sample in a study of blood T cell dynamics during melanoma immunotherapy. Data came from immunoSEQ multiplex PCR; TCRdb stores just in-frame clones and leaves some out. The data hold roughly 14,000 clones, with approximately 86% observed a single time. The source material was blood, sampled from a patient treated with checkpoint blockade. The receptors stem from a human donor with melanoma. The CDR3 runs from the conserved cysteine through the conserved F or W. A D gene is named only where the DNA matches it firmly. Clone size is not always given. Where it is, it says once, few, many or a class for expanded clones.

cdr3_aa: CASSQAGSWLLGETQYF; cdr3_nt: TGTGCCAGCAGCCAAGCAGGCTCATGGCTTCTAGGGGAGACCCAGTACTTC; d_call: NA; j_call: TRBJ2-5; cdr3_length: 17; v_call: TRBV14; clone_size: NA
cdr3_aa: CASSQLQGGETQYF; cdr3_nt: TGTGCCAGCAGCCAACTACAGGGGGGAGAGACCCAGTACTTC; d_call: TRBD1; j_call: TRBJ2-5; cdr3_length: 14; v_call: TRBV14; clone_size: NA
cdr3_aa: CASSVEVGNYGYTF; cdr3_nt: TGTGCCAGCAGCGTAGAAGTGGGTAACTATGGCTACACCTTC; d_call: NA; j_call: TRBJ1-2; cdr3_length: 14; v_call: TRBV9; clone_size: once
cdr3_aa: CASSSVGGSGNTIYF; cdr3_nt: TGCGCCAGCAGCTCGGTGGGAGGATCTGGAAACACCATATATTTT; d_call: NA; j_call: TRBJ1-3; cdr3_length: 15; v_call: TRBV5-1; clone_size: NA
cdr3_aa: CASRDTSGRSTGELFF; cdr3_nt: TGTGCCAGCAGAGATACTAGCGGGAGATCGACCGGGGAGCTGTTTTTT; d_call: TRBD2; j_call: TRBJ2-2; cdr3_length: 16; v_call: TRBV5-4; clone_size: NA
cdr3_aa: CASSLGPNYEQYF; cdr3_nt: TGTGCCAGCAGCTTAGGCCCAAATTACGAGCAGTACTTC; d_call: NA; j_call: TRBJ2-7; cdr3_length: 13; v_call: TRBV7-6; clone_size: NA
cdr3_aa: CASSPLGGGYTF; cdr3_nt: TGTGCCAGCTCACCTCTTGGGGGGGGCTACACCTTC; d_call: NA; j_call: TRBJ1-2; cdr3_length: 12; v_call: TRBV18; clone_size: NA
cdr3_aa: CASRPGTGIYEQYF; cdr3_nt: TGTGCCAGTAGACCTGGGACAGGGATCTACGAGCAGTACTTC; d_call: TRBD1; j_call: TRBJ2-7; cdr3_length: 14; v_call: TRBV19; clone_size: NA
cdr3_aa: CASSRGEGYQPQHF; cdr3_nt: TGTGCCAGTAGTCGGGGGGAAGGGTATCAGCCCCAGCATTTT; d_call: NA; j_call: TRBJ1-5; cdr3_length: 14; v_call: TRBV19; clone_size: NA
cdr3_aa: CASSLHPNYGYTF; cdr3_nt: TGTGCCAGCAGTTTACACCCTAACTATGGCTACACCTTC; d_call: NA; j_call: TRBJ1-2; cdr3_length: 13; v_call: TRBV27; clone_size: NA
cdr3_aa: CASSGTGSGTQYF; cdr3_nt: TGTGCCAGCAGCGGTACAGGCTCGGGTACGCAGTATTTT; d_call: NA; j_call: TRBJ2-3; cdr3_length: 13; v_call: TRBV7-8; clone_size: NA
cdr3_aa: CATSRDMGTGSVVAFF; cdr3_nt: TGTGCCACCAGCAGAGATATGGGGACAGGGTCGGTGGTAGCTTTCTTT; d_call: TRBD1; j_call: TRBJ1-1; cdr3_length: 16; v_call: TRBV15; clone_size: NA
cdr3_aa: CASSEWGAGTSGDEQFF; cdr3_nt: TGTGCCAGCAGTGAATGGGGGGCCGGGACTAGCGGCGATGAGCAGTTCTTC; d_call: TRBD2; j_call: TRBJ2-1; cdr3_length: 17; v_call: TRBV25-1; clone_size: NA
cdr3_aa: CASSPNPVAGGPRTDTQYF; cdr3_nt: TGTGCCAGCAGCCCCAACCCGGTAGCGGGAGGGCCACGGACAGATACGCAGTATTTT; d_call: TRBD2; j_call: TRBJ2-3; cdr3_length: 19; v_call: TRBV5-4; clone_size: NA
cdr3_aa: CASSARGASNQPQHF; cdr3_nt: TGTGCCAGCAGTGCCCGGGGGGCTAGCAATCAGCCCCAGCATTTT; d_call: NA; j_call: TRBJ1-5; cdr3_length: 15; v_call: TRBV2; clone_size: NA
cdr3_aa: CATNRGTNEKLFF; cdr3_nt: TGTGCCACTAACAGGGGCACTAATGAAAAACTGTTTTTT; d_call: TRBD1; j_call: TRBJ1-4; cdr3_length: 13; v_call: TRBV19; clone_size: NA
cdr3_aa: CASSLIAGTYNEQFF; cdr3_nt: TGTGCCAGTAGTCTCATAGCGGGTACCTACAATGAGCAGTTCTTC; d_call: TRBD2; j_call: TRBJ2-1; cdr3_length: 15; v_call: TRBV19; clone_size: few
cdr3_aa: CASSLGHSISYNEQFF; cdr3_nt: TGTGCCAGCAGCTTGGGGCACAGCATTTCCTACAATGAGCAGTTCTTC; d_call: NA; j_call: TRBJ2-1; cdr3_length: 16; v_call: TRBV5-4; clone_size: NA
cdr3_aa: CASSLVAGPDNYGYTF; cdr3_nt: TGCGCCAGCAGCTTGGTAGCGGGGCCTGACAACTATGGCTACACCTTC; d_call: NA; j_call: TRBJ1-2; cdr3_length: 16; v_call: TRBV5-1; clone_size: NA
cdr3_aa: CASSVGFGRTSSGNTIYF; cdr3_nt: TGTGCCAGCAGCGTAGGGTTCGGACGGACGAGCTCTGGAAACACCATATATTTT; d_call: NA; j_call: TRBJ1-3; cdr3_length: 18; v_call: TRBV9; clone_size: NA
cdr3_aa: CASRETTLFEQYF; cdr3_nt: TGCGCCAGCAGGGAGACTACCCTCTTTGAGCAGTACTTC; d_call: NA; j_call: TRBJ2-7; cdr3_length: 13; v_call: TRBV5-1; clone_size: NA
cdr3_aa: CASSNPGSWGEKLFF; cdr3_nt: TGTGCCAGCAGTAACCCCGGGTCCTGGGGTGAAAAACTGTTTTTT; d_call: NA; j_call: TRBJ1-4; cdr3_length: 15; v_call: TRBV2; clone_size: NA
cdr3_aa: CASSRRLAGVTAGEQYF; cdr3_nt: TGTGCCAGCAGCCGCCGACTAGCGGGGGTCACAGCTGGCGAGCAGTACTTC; d_call: TRBD2; j_call: TRBJ2-7; cdr3_length: 17; v_call: TRBV5-4; clone_size: NA
cdr3_aa: CASSLGRRIGLAGKREQFF; cdr3_nt: TGTGCCAGCAGCTTAGGACGGCGGATTGGGCTAGCGGGAAAACGGGAGCAGTTCTTC; d_call: TRBD2; j_call: TRBJ2-1; cdr3_length: 19; v_call: TRBV7-8; clone_size: once
cdr3_aa: CASSQSHTGHLTQYF; cdr3_nt: TGCGCCAGCAGTCAATCCCACACCGGACACCTTACGCAGTATTTT; d_call: NA; j_call: TRBJ2-3; cdr3_length: 15; v_call: TRBV23-1; clone_size: NA
cdr3_aa: CASSNSGGTDTQYF; cdr3_nt: TGTGCCAGCAGTAATAGCGGGGGCACAGATACGCAGTATTTT; d_call: TRBD2; j_call: TRBJ2-3; cdr3_length: 14; v_call: TRBV7-7; clone_size: NA
cdr3_aa: CASSRRGSGGNEQFF; cdr3_nt: TGTGCCAGCAGCCGTAGGGGGTCCGGGGGCAATGAGCAGTTCTTC; d_call: NA; j_call: TRBJ2-1; cdr3_length: 15; v_call: TRBV11-2; clone_size: NA
cdr3_aa: CASSPGTNEQYF; cdr3_nt: TGCGCCAGCAGCCCCGGGACAAACGAGCAGTACTTC; d_call: NA; j_call: TRBJ2-7; cdr3_length: 12; v_call: TRBV5-1; clone_size: NA
cdr3_aa: CASSLVGFYNEQFF; cdr3_nt: TGTGCCAGCAGCTTAGTGGGTTTCTACAATGAGCAGTTCTTC; d_call: NA; j_call: TRBJ2-1; cdr3_length: 14; v_call: TRBV7-2; clone_size: NA
cdr3_aa: CASSLSRGAKNIQYF; cdr3_nt: TGTGCCAGCAGTTTGTCTCGGGGAGCCAAAAACATTCAGTACTTC; d_call: NA; j_call: TRBJ2-4; cdr3_length: 15; v_call: TRBV6-5; clone_size: NA
cdr3_aa: CASSSGTSGGANEQFF; cdr3_nt: TGTGCCAGTAGCTCCGGGACTAGCGGGGGGGCCAATGAGCAGTTCTTC; d_call: TRBD2; j_call: TRBJ2-1; cdr3_length: 16; v_call: TRBV19; clone_size: NA
cdr3_aa: CAWSAVNQPQHF; cdr3_nt: TGTGCCTGGAGTGCCGTAAATCAGCCCCAGCATTTT; d_call: NA; j_call: TRBJ1-5; cdr3_length: 12; v_call: TRBV30; clone_size: few
cdr3_aa: CASSFTGLAGASWQYF; cdr3_nt: TGTGCCAGCAGCTTCACCGGACTAGCGGGGGCTTCTTGGCAGTACTTC; d_call: TRBD2; j_call: TRBJ2-7; cdr3_length: 16; v_call: TRBV7-8; clone_size: NA
cdr3_aa: CASSTRDNYEQYF; cdr3_nt: TGTGCCAGCAGCACCCGGGACAACTACGAGCAGTACTTC; d_call: NA; j_call: TRBJ2-7; cdr3_length: 13; v_call: TRBV13; clone_size: NA
cdr3_aa: CASSLQPGGVAFF; cdr3_nt: TGTGCCAGCAGCTTGCAGCCTGGAGGGGTAGCTTTCTTT; d_call: NA; j_call: TRBJ1-1; cdr3_length: 13; v_call: TRBV7-2; clone_size: NA
cdr3_aa: CASSQGLVKTGATYEQYF; cdr3_nt: TGTGCCAGCAGCCAAGGATTGGTCAAAACGGGAGCCACCTACGAGCAGTACTTC; d_call: NA; j_call: TRBJ2-7; cdr3_length: 18; v_call: TRBV4-2; clone_size: NA
cdr3_aa: CASSPRGAGNTEAFF; cdr3_nt: TGTGCCAGCAGCCCCCGGGGGGCGGGGAACACTGAAGCTTTCTTT; d_call: NA; j_call: TRBJ1-1; cdr3_length: 15; v_call: TRBV9; clone_size: NA
cdr3_aa: CASREGSQGHEQYF; cdr3_nt: TGTGCCAGCAGGGAGGGTTCCCAGGGTCACGAGCAGTACTTC; d_call: NA; j_call: TRBJ2-7; cdr3_length: 14; v_call: TRBV7-9; clone_size: NA
cdr3_aa: CASSEYQGGGNTIYF; cdr3_nt: TGTGCCAGCAGTGAATACCAGGGAGGAGGAAACACCATATATTTT; d_call: NA; j_call: TRBJ1-3; cdr3_length: 15; v_call: TRBV2; clone_size: NA
cdr3_aa: CASSYIGNQPQHF; cdr3_nt: TGTGCCAGCAGTTACATTGGGAATCAGCCCCAGCATTTT; d_call: NA; j_call: TRBJ1-5; cdr3_length: 13; v_call: TRBV6-5; clone_size: NA
cdr3_aa: CASRLRTGEADTQYF; cdr3_nt: TGTGCCAGCAGACTTAGGACAGGGGAAGCAGATACGCAGTATTTT; d_call: TRBD1; j_call: TRBJ2-3; cdr3_length: 15; v_call: TRBV2; clone_size: NA
cdr3_aa: CASSPMDGPDNEKLFF; cdr3_nt: TGTGCCAGCAGCCCAATGGACGGTCCGGATAATGAAAAACTGTTTTTT; d_call: NA; j_call: TRBJ1-4; cdr3_length: 16; v_call: TRBV7-9; clone_size: NA
cdr3_aa: CASSELAGGPETQYF; cdr3_nt: TGTGCCAGCAGTGAACTAGCGGGGGGGCCAGAGACCCAGTACTTC; d_call: TRBD2; j_call: TRBJ2-5; cdr3_length: 15; v_call: TRBV6-1; clone_size: NA
cdr3_aa: CASSYSIIAGEHEQYF; cdr3_nt: TGTGCCAGCAGTTACTCGATAATAGCGGGAGAGCACGAGCAGTACTTC; d_call: TRBD2; j_call: TRBJ2-7; cdr3_length: 16; v_call: TRBV6-5; clone_size: NA
cdr3_aa: CASSSQGYSIEAFF; cdr3_nt: TGTGCCAGCTCTTCACAGGGATACAGCATTGAAGCTTTCTTT; d_call: NA; j_call: TRBJ1-1; cdr3_length: 14; v_call: TRBV19; clone_size: few